Following are 27 T cell receptor beta chains from one sample sequenced in a study of cytomegalovirus exposure and HLA in healthy donors. Assay used: immunoSEQ multiplex PCR; TCRdb lists only in-frame clones, some missing. In the table there are 300,000 to 450,000 clones, more than 80% of which are singletons. The sequencing sample was made of PBMCs. These TCRs come from a woman aged 18 to 35 in good health and CMV-seronegative.

CDR3: CASSYTGNYGYTF. CDR3 nucleotides: TGTGCCAGCAGTTACACCGGTAACTATGGCTACACCTTC. The chain couples TRBV6-5 to TRBJ1-2; D not resolved. V was cut by 2 bases and J by 1 base, with 5 bases left in between. The germline CDR1 and CDR2 sequences are MNHEY and SVGAGI. This CDR3 is 13 amino acids long.

V is TRBV10-1 and J is TRBJ2-3; 13 bases map to TRBD2. The V gene end was trimmed by 6 bases and the J gene end by 4 bases; junction bases not matched to a gene: 4. The CDR3 sequence is 15 residues long. Germline assignment: CDR1 WNHNN and CDR2 SYGVQD (reference sequence). The CDR3 loop is CASSGTSGDPDTQYF. The CDR3 coding sequence is TGCGCCAGCAGCGGGACTAGCGGGGACCCAGATACGCAGTATTTT.

The V call is TRBV5-4, the J call TRBJ1-1; maybe TRBD1 (5 bases). Germline V CDR1 and CDR2: SGHNT, YYREEE (reference sequence). This CDR3 is built from 13 residues. Between the trimmed V and J ends, which lost 9 bases and 0 bases, there was a span of 12 bases. The CDR3 is CATQQVMNTEAFF. The DNA of the CDR3 is TGTGCCACCCAACAGGTGATGAACACTGAAGCTTTCTTT.

The V gene is TRBV4-1, the J gene TRBJ2-2, with 8 bases lining up with TRBD2. The trim removed 3 bases at V and 0 bases at J, leaving 6 bases unmatched. Germline V CDR1 and CDR2: MGHRA, YSYEKL. This CDR3 spans 17 amino acids. The CDR3 loop is CASSHPGAGANTGELFF. CDR3 nucleotide sequence: TGCGCCAGCAGCCACCCCGGAGCGGGGGCGAACACCGGGGAGCTGTTTTTT.

This clone occurred once. The chain has TRBV4-1 and TRBJ2-4, with D maybe TRBD1 (6 bases). Looked up from germline, CDR1 is MGHRA and CDR2 is YSYEKL. The ends were cut back, 3 bases at V and 3 bases at J, with 18 bases in the middle. CDR3 length: 17 amino acids. CDR3 bases: TGCGCCAGCAGCCATCGGGACACCGGGCAGGGCAAAAACATTCAGTACTTC. Protein sequence: CASSHRDTGQGKNIQYF.

The chain is built from TRBV18 and TRBJ2-7; D might be TRBD2 (5 bases). Germline V gives CDR1 KGHSH, CDR2 LQKENI. Trimming left V 2 bases short and J 4 bases short, with 9 bases between. This CDR3 spans 13 amino acids. CDR3 DNA: TGTGCCAGCTCACCAGGATCGGGATACGAGCAGTACTTC. Translated, it gives CASSPGSGYEQYF.

The rearrangement joins TRBV5-4 to TRBJ2-3; 9 positions agree with TRBD1. Per the germline V gene, CDR1 is SGHNT and CDR2 is YYREEE (reference sequence). The CDR3 sequence is 14 residues long. Trimming cost V 4 bases and J 7 bases; bases outside gene matches: 7. This CDR3 reads CASSPGQGRNTQYF. CDR3 nucleotides: TGTGCCAGCAGCCCGGGACAGGGTCGGAATACGCAGTATTTT.

The chain links TRBV5-4 to TRBJ2-1, with TRBD2 identical over 8 bases. This CDR3 contains 15 residues. Per the germline V gene, CDR1 is SGHNT and CDR2 is YYREEE (reference sequence). With 4 bases clipped from V and 8 bases from J, the junction kept 11 bases outside the gene matches. The DNA of the CDR3 is TGTGCCAGCAGCCCGGAGGGCGTCGGGAGGGATGAGCAGTTCTTC. It encodes CASSPEGVGRDEQFF.

Of note for this clone: Other DNA sequences within the sample encode an identical CDR3. The genes are TRBV5-1 and TRBJ2-3, with TRBD2 matching 7 bases. Germline loops: CDR1 SGHRS, CDR2 YFSETQ. This CDR3 spans 15 amino acids. Trimming took 2 bases from V and 0 from J; bases not matched to a gene: 3. The CDR3 DNA reads TGCGCCAGCAGCTTTGCTAGCGGTAGCACAGATACGCAGTATTTT. Translation gives CASSFASGSTDTQYF. Complete variable domain (other parts from reference TRBV5-1 and TRBJ2-3): KAGVTQTPRYLIKTRGQQVTLSCSPISGHRSVSWYQQTPGQGLQFLFEYFSETQRNKGNFPGRFSGRQFSNSRSEMNVSTLELGDSALYLCASSFASGSTDTQYFGPGTRLTVL.

The V and J genes are TRBV27 and TRBJ2-1, with D possibly TRBD2 on 6 matching bases. Germline V gene lookup returns CDR1 MNHEY and CDR2 SMNVEV (reference sequence). This CDR3 comprises 15 residues. Trimming left V 2 bases short and J 5 bases short, with 13 bases between. The DNA of the CDR3 is TGTGCCAGCAGTTTACCGGGACTTATAAACAATGAGCAGTTCTTC. This codes for CASSLPGLINNEQFF.

This chain uses TRBV10-3 with TRBJ2-3, with D perhaps TRBD2 (6 bases). With 4 bases removed from V and 2 bases from J, the gap between germline ends came to 16 bases. The CDR3 length is 16 residues. Germline V lookup: CDR1 ENHRY, CDR2 SYGVKD. CDR3 residues: CAISVGTSRITDTQYF. CDR3 nucleotides: TGTGCCATCAGTGTGGGCACTAGCAGGATCACAGATACGCAGTATTTT.

The CDR3 nucleotides read TGTGCCAGCAGTTTGACAGCGAACACTGAAGCTTTCTTT. This translates into CASSLTANTEAFF. The V gene is TRBV25-1, the J gene TRBJ1-1, with D perhaps matching TRBD1 (5 bases). This CDR3 is 13 amino acids long. The germline gives CDR1 MGHDK, CDR2 SYGVNS. Trimming removed 5 bases from V and 1 base from J, with 8 bases in between.

The genes are TRBV30 and TRBJ2-3; TRBD2 agrees at 13 bases. The CDR3 has 15 amino acids. The ends lost 3 bases at V and 4 bases at J; junction bases unmatched: 4. Germline V gene lookup returns CDR1 GTSNPN and CDR2 SVGIG (reference sequence). The CDR3 loop reads CAWRRTSGRPDTQYF. The CDR3 DNA reads TGTGCCTGGAGAAGGACTAGCGGGAGACCAGATACGCAGTATTTT.

The rearrangement uses TRBV27 and TRBJ2-2; maybe TRBD2 (6 bases). Germline CDR1 MNHEY, CDR2 SMNVEV (reference sequence). Trimming stripped 3 bases from V and 4 bases from J, with 15 bases between. CDR3 size: 16 residues. Written as DNA, the CDR3 is TGTGCCAGCAGTTTGGGGGGAGTCCTTACCACCGGGGAGCTGTTTTTT. Translated, it gives CASSLGGVLTTGELFF.

This clone was observed a handful of times. The chain combines TRBV7-8 with TRBJ1-5; 8 positions agree with TRBD1. With V trimmed by 5 bases and J by 6 bases, 9 bases remained unmatched. There are 15 residues in the CDR3. Germline loops: CDR1 SGHVS, CDR2 FQNEAQ. CDR3 sequence reads: CASSLDRAMSQPQHF. The CDR3 DNA sequence: TGTGCCAGCAGCCTGGACAGGGCTATGAGTCAGCCCCAGCATTTT. Together with reference TRBV7-8 and TRBJ1-5, the CDR3 gives the full variable domain: GAGVSQSPRYKVAKRGQDVALRCDPISGHVSLFWYQQALGQGPEFLTYFQNEAQLDKSGLPSDRFFAERPEGSVSTLKIQRTQQEDSAVYLCASSLDRAMSQPQHFGDGTRLSIL.

The chain links TRBV5-4 to TRBJ1-6; 8 positions match TRBD1. This CDR3 contains 14 residues. CDR1 and CDR2 (germline): SGHNT, YYREEE (reference sequence). V shed 3 bases, J shed 7 bases, and the junction held 3 bases outside the gene matches. CDR3 amino acids: CASSYTGGNSPLHF. The DNA for the CDR3 is TGTGCCAGCAGCTACACAGGGGGGAATTCACCCCTCCACTTT.

As to this clone: The sample carries other DNA sequences with the same CDR3. V usage is TRBV5-1 and J usage is TRBJ1-1; D gene uncertain. V dropped 4 bases and J dropped 7 bases, with 11 bases sitting between them. Looked up from germline, CDR1 is SGHRS and CDR2 is YFSETQ. The CDR3 extends over 12 amino acids. The chain's CDR3 is CASSPETGEAFF. The CDR3 DNA reads as TGCGCCAGCAGCCCGGAGACGGGTGAAGCTTTCTTT.

The chain carries TRBV6-1 and TRBJ1-3, with D perhaps TRBD1 (5 bases). The V end was cut by 3 bases, the J end by 0 bases, with 12 bases between. This CDR3 is 16 amino acids long. The germline V gene encodes CDR1 MNHNS and CDR2 SASEGT. CDR3 in DNA: TGTGCCAGCAGTGAGGGACTTCCAAGCTCTGGAAACACCATATATTTT. This translates into CASSEGLPSSGNTIYF.

V and J are TRBV15 and TRBJ2-7, with TRBD2 matching 7 bases. V lost 4 bases to trimming and J lost 4 bases; unmatched junction nucleotides: 13. CDR1 LNHNV and CDR2 YYDKDF come from the germline V gene (reference sequence). The CDR3 spans 16 residues. CDR3: CATSKGAGDYPYEQYF. CDR3 nucleotides: TGTGCCACCAGCAAAGGGGCGGGGGACTACCCTTACGAGCAGTACTTC.

The chain couples TRBV7-9 to TRBJ2-2; 8 positions match TRBD1. This CDR3 is 19 amino acids long. The germline V gene has CDR1 SEHNR and CDR2 FQNEAQ (reference sequence). V lost 3 bases and J lost 2; bases outside the gene matches: 14. CDR3 nucleotides: TGTGCCAGCAGCTTCGGACAGGGCCCTTCGATTCGCAACACCGGGGAGCTGTTTTTT. It yields the protein CASSFGQGPSIRNTGELFF.

The V gene is TRBV28, the J gene TRBJ2-7; TRBD1 matches at 7 bases. Germline CDR1 MDHEN, CDR2 SYDVKM. The CDR3 contains 19 residues. V shed 3 bases, J shed 0 bases, and the junction held 17 bases outside the gene matches. CDR3 residues: CASSLGIRQGRASSYEQYF. The CDR3 DNA follows: TGTGCCAGCAGTTTGGGGATCCGACAGGGACGAGCCAGCTCCTACGAGCAGTACTTC.

The J gene is TRBJ1-2, the V gene TRBV5-6; possible D gene TRBD1, 6 bases. The CDR3 has 17 residues. V was cut by 3 bases and J by 4 bases, with 22 bases left in between. Germline CDR1 is SGHDT and CDR2 is YYEEEE. CDR3 DNA sequence: TGTGCCAGCAGCTGGATGACAGGTGTGAGGTCGACCTATGGCTACACCTTC. It yields the protein CASSWMTGVRSTYGYTF.

The J gene is TRBJ2-3, the V gene TRBV9, with D perhaps TRBD1 (6 bases). The CDR3 totals 14 residues. V was shortened by 1 base and J by 3 bases, with 9 bases between the two germline ends. The germline V gene has CDR1 SGDLS and CDR2 YYNGEE. Written as DNA, the CDR3 is TGTGCCAGCAGCGTAAGTACAGGGACAGATACGCAGTATTTT. Its protein product is CASSVSTGTDTQYF.

V and J are TRBV19 and TRBJ2-7; tentatively, D is TRBD1 (6 bases). The CDR3 covers 15 residues. Germline CDR1 LNHDA, CDR2 SQIVND (reference sequence). V lost 0 bases and J lost 2, with 11 bases in between. CDR3 in DNA: TGTGCCAGTAGTATAGAGCAGGGGATGACCTACGAGCAGTACTTC. Protein: CASSIEQGMTYEQYF.

This chain joins TRBV2 and TRBJ1-6, with D possibly being TRBD1 (5 bases). Deletions cut 6 bases from V and 0 bases from J, with 6 bases between. Germline V gene lookup returns CDR1 SNHLY and CDR2 FYNNEI. The CDR3 is made up of 14 amino acids. CDR3 sequence: CASRQASYNSPLHF. The CDR3 DNA is TGTGCCAGCAGACAGGCCTCCTATAATTCACCCCTCCACTTT. The full variable domain, with the rest looked up from reference TRBV2 and TRBJ1-6, is EPEVTQTPSHQVTQMGQEVILRCVPISNHLYFYWYRQILGQKVEFLVSFYNNEISEKSEIFDDQFSVERPDGSNFTLKIRSTKLEDSAMYFCASRQASYNSPLHFGNGTRLTVT.

J is TRBJ2-5 and V is TRBV10-1, with D possibly being TRBD1 (6 bases). This CDR3 is 14 amino acids long. Trimming removed 6 bases at V and 1 base at J, with 12 bases between. Germline V gene lookup returns CDR1 WNHNN and CDR2 SYGVQD (reference sequence). The CDR3 bases are TGCGCCAGCAGCTTAGGGGGTATCCAAGAGACCCAGTACTTC. Its protein is CASSLGGIQETQYF.

The chain joins TRBV28 to TRBJ2-1; 9 bases are a match to TRBD2. The CDR3 is made up of 13 amino acids. V shed 6 bases, J shed 8 bases, and the junction held 5 bases outside the gene matches. The germline CDR1 and CDR2 sequences are MDHEN and SYDVKM. The DNA for the CDR3 is TGTGCCAGCAGCCCCGGCGGGGGGGATGAGCAGTTCTTC. This encodes CASSPGGGDEQFF.